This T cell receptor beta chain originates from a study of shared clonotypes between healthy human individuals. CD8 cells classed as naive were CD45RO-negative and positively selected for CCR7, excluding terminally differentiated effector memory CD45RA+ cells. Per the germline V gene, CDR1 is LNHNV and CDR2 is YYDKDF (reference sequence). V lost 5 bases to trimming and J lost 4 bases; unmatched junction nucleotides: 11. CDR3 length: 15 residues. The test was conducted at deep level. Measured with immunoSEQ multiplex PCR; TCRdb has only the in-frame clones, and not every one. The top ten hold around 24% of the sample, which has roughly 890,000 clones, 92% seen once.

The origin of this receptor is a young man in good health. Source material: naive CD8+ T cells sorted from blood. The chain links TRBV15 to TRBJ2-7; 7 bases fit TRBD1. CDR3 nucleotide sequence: TGTGCCACCAGCCGCCCCGGGACAGAAATTTACGAGCAGTACTTC. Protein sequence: CATSRPGTEIYEQYF. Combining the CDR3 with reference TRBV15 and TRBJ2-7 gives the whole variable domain DAMVIQNPRYQVTQFGKPVTLSCSQTLNHNVMYWYQQKSSQAPKLLFHYYDKDFNNEADTPDNFQSRRPNTSFCFLDIRSPGLGDTAMYLCATSRPGTEIYEQYFGPGTRLTVT.